This T cell receptor beta chain was sequenced in a study of vaccination effects on CD4 cells after COVID-19. Prior to sequencing, the ViraFEST assay stimulated PBMC with viral peptide pools, which expanded the antigen-specific CD4+ T cells. The culture ran for 10 days before CD4+ T cells were isolated. Subjects were given two BNT162b2 or mRNA-1273 vaccine doses. Trimming took off 4 bases at V and 4 bases at J, with 14 bases between the two ends. The germline V gene has CDR1 SNHLY and CDR2 FYNNEI. This CDR3 contains 15 residues. Method: immunoSEQ multiplex PCR; TCRdb's copy keeps in-frame clones and lacks some. Of roughly 71,000 clones listed, about 80% are singletons. This clone was found once. What it binds is unknown.

Specimen: CD4+ T cells from PBMCs cultured with HCoV-OC43 spike peptides, collected after COVID-19 vaccination. Subset noted: HCoV-OC43 spike overlapping peptide pool stimulation. The TCR originated in a human donor who received a COVID-19 vaccine. This chain links TRBV2 with TRBJ2-1, with TRBD2 as a possible D gene (5 bases). CDR3 bases: TGTGCCAGCAGTGGGCTAGCCCCACGTTACAATGAGCAGTTCTTC. Protein: CASSGLAPRYNEQFF.